The rows below give T cell receptor beta chains drawn from one sample of a study of blood T cells in healthy people across ages. TCRdb re-analysed the 5' RACE reads in MiXCR, keeping a single row per CDR3 protein. Of 750,000 to 1,000,000 distinct CDR3 sequences listed, 25% to 30% were seen once; the top ten hold roughly 10%. The same sample was also used in a study of T cells of mothers and their children.

Material: blood. The receptors were sampled from a woman aged 40 to 50 in good health. Both conserved end residues are part of each CDR3. A D gene is named only where the DNA matches it firmly. The listing skips clone size in some rows; elsewhere it reads once, few, many or a size class.

few	TRBV5-6	TRBJ2-5	17	.	CASSLGVSSFSLRTQYF	TGTGCCAGCAGCTTGGGCGTCTCCTCTTTTTCACTAAGAACCCAGTACTTC
few	TRBV28	TRBJ1-2	15	TRBD1	CASSYPRAGGRGYTF	TGTGCCAGCAGTTACCCCCGGGCAGGGGGGAGAGGCTACACCTTC
.	TRBV6-2/TRBV6-3	TRBJ2-2	13	TRBD1	CASSQQGTGELFF	TGTGCCAGCAGCCAACAGGGGACCGGGGAGCTGTTTTTT
.	TRBV7-2	TRBJ1-3	13	.	CASSLPGRNTIYF	TGTGCCAGCAGCTTACCAGGGCGAAACACCATATATTTT
.	TRBV5-1	TRBJ1-1	13	.	CASSLAVHTEAFF	TGCGCCAGCAGCTTGGCAGTTCACACTGAAGCTTTCTTT
.	TRBV12-2	TRBJ2-5	10	.	CASRLGEQYF	TGTGCAAGTCGCTTAGGGGAGCAGTACTTC
.	TRBV10-3	TRBJ1-1	15	.	CAISDRSTMNTEAFF	TGTGCCATCAGTGACAGGTCCACCATGAACACTGAAGCTTTCTTT
.	TRBV5-5	TRBJ2-7	14	.	CASSLDQGPSEQYF	TGTGCCAGCAGCTTGGATCAGGGACCGAGCGAGCAGTACTTC
many	TRBV7-3	TRBJ1-5	13	.	CASSKGANQPQHF	TGTGCCAGCAGCAAAGGGGCCAATCAGCCCCAGCATTTT
many	TRBV7-2	TRBJ2-3	12	.	CASSRRVDTQYF	TGTGCCAGCAGCCGCAGGGTGGATACGCAGTATTTT